Below, 10 T cell receptor beta chains from the same sample are listed, as sequenced in a study of blood T cell repertoires in COVID-19. TCRdb's table, derived via immunoSEQ multiplex PCR, lists solely in-frame clones and lacks some. Of more than 150,000 clones listed, 86% were seen once; the top ten hold roughly 7%. Sample: peripheral blood. The receptors here all came from a man in his forties or fifties with active or convalescent COVID-19.

The chain uses TRBV2 and TRBJ1-6; TRBD1 matches at 7 bases. CDR1 SNHLY and CDR2 FYNNEI come from the germline V gene. V lost 7 bases and J lost 9; bases outside the gene matches: 12. The CDR3 is 15 residues long. The CDR3 loop is CASTGTVTFGSPLHF. The CDR3 DNA reads as TGTGCCAGCACCGGGACAGTCACTTTTGGTTCACCCCTCCACTTT.

V usage is TRBV7-3 and J usage is TRBJ2-1; tentative D call: TRBD2 (5 bases). Germline V gives CDR1 SGHTA, CDR2 FQGTGA. V lost 5 bases and J lost 5, with 22 bases in between. This CDR3 is built from 17 residues. CDR3 in DNA: TGTGCCAGCAGCCCACCTCGGGGTAGCGAGGACCACAATGAGCAGTTCTTC. It yields the protein CASSPPRGSEDHNEQFF.

This sequence joins TRBV18 and TRBJ2-7, with 8 bases fitting TRBD1. J lost 1 base, V lost 3 bases, and 5 bases had no gene match. Germline V gene lookup returns CDR1 KGHSH and CDR2 LQKENI. The CDR3 consists of 15 residues. This CDR3 is CASSPGQGGSYEQYF. Written as DNA, the CDR3 is TGTGCCAGCTCACCCGGACAGGGTGGATCCTACGAGCAGTACTTC.

The J gene is TRBJ2-1, the V gene TRBV14, with D tentatively TRBD2 (5 bases). V dropped 0 bases and J dropped 4 bases, with 10 bases sitting between them. Germline CDR1 and CDR2: SGHDN and FVKESK. The CDR3 spans 15 residues. This CDR3 is CASSQDFTRYNEQFF. Here the CDR3 DNA reads TGTGCCAGCAGCCAAGATTTTACTAGGTACAATGAGCAGTTCTTC.

The CDR3 loop is CAISVRPEGYTF. The CDR3 region has the DNA TGTGCCATCAGTGTGAGGCCAGAAGGCTACACCTTC. The chain employs TRBV10-3 and TRBJ1-2, with D hard to call. The CDR3 loop spans 12 amino acids. The germline V and J ends were trimmed by 4 bases and 8 bases, with 11 bases remaining between them. Germline V gene data show CDR1 as ENHRY and CDR2 as SYGVKD.

This rearrangement joins TRBV2 to TRBJ2-4, with TRBD1 identical over 10 bases. The germline V gene encodes CDR1 SNHLY and CDR2 FYNNEI. This CDR3 contains 15 residues. Trimming took 8 bases from V and 4 from J; bases not matched to a gene: 8. CDR3 nucleotide sequence: TGTGCCAGCGGATCCGGGACAGGGGTTAAAAACATTCAGTACTTC. Amino acids: CASGSGTGVKNIQYF. Based on the CDR3 plus reference TRBV2 and TRBJ2-4, the full variable domain is EPEVTQTPSHQVTQMGQEVILRCVPISNHLYFYWYRQILGQKVEFLVSFYNNEISEKSEIFDDQFSVERPDGSNFTLKIRSTKLEDSAMYFCASGSGTGVKNIQYFGAGTRLSVL.

V is TRBV5-1 and J is TRBJ1-6; a possible D gene is TRBD1 (5 bases). The germline CDR1 and CDR2 sequences are SGHRS and YFSETQ. The V end was cut by 1 base, the J end by 12 bases, with 14 bases between. There are 14 residues in the CDR3. The CDR3 bases are TGCGCCAGCAGCTTGTTACAGGCGGAAGAACCCCTCCACTTT. Its protein product is CASSLLQAEEPLHF.

This sequence joins TRBV9 and TRBJ2-3, with D maybe TRBD2 (6 bases). Trimming took off 0 bases at V and 6 bases at J, with 14 bases between the two ends. Germline CDR1 is SGDLS and CDR2 is YYNGEE. CDR3 size: 15 residues. The chain's CDR3 is CASSVGGTAGDTQYF. DNA of the CDR3: TGTGCCAGCAGCGTAGGGGGGACCGCGGGGGATACGCAGTATTTT.

The sample holds one count of this clone. This chain joins TRBV7-2 and TRBJ1-5; D perhaps matches TRBD1 (5 bases). Trimming cost V 6 bases and J 4 bases, with 10 bases left between them. The CDR3 consists of 13 residues. Germline assignment: CDR1 SGHTA and CDR2 FQGNSA. CDR3 in amino acids: CASSPTANQPQHF. CDR3 nucleotides: TGTGCCAGCAGTCCGACAGCTAATCAGCCCCAGCATTTT.

This clone has just a few counts. The J gene is TRBJ1-1, the V gene TRBV6-2 or TRBV6-3; TRBD1 might be the D (6 bases). Germline loops: CDR1 MNHEY, CDR2 SVGEGT. Trimming pared 6 bases from V and 5 bases from J, leaving 22 bases between. The CDR3 loop spans 16 amino acids. CDR3 DNA sequence: TGTGCCAGCAGCTCCGCGGCGGGAGGGGGGTATACTGAAGCTTTCTTT. Protein sequence: CASSSAAGGGYTEAFF.